This T cell receptor (beta chain) was documented in a study of cytomegalovirus exposure and HLA in healthy donors. Note on this clone: As yet, its antigen is unknown.

With V trimmed by 3 bases and J by 8 bases, 6 bases remained unmatched. The CDR3 extends over 15 amino acids. CDR1 is MGHRA, CDR2 YSYEKL, per germline. Assay used: immunoSEQ multiplex PCR; TCRdb lists only in-frame clones, some missing. The data contain fewer than 100,000 clones, approximately 91% of them singletons. From the 120-subject validation cohort, which was separate from the roughly 630-subject first cohort, the donors were drawn. Regarding the study as a whole: That first-cohort TCR clusters tended to co-occur in the roughly 130 validation repertoires was found in a later analysis. The classifier, whose performance was assessed in both the original and validation cohorts, reportedly diagnosed cytomegalovirus status with high specificity and sensitivity.

V gene TRBV4-1 combines with J gene TRBJ1-4, with 10 bases identical to TRBD1. Source material: PBMCs. This sequence was found in a man aged 25-45 years in good health and CMV-seronegative. The CDR3 reads CASSHLGTGVEKLFF. In DNA, the CDR3 is TGCGCCAGCAGCCACCTCGGGACAGGGGTCGAAAAACTGTTTTTT.